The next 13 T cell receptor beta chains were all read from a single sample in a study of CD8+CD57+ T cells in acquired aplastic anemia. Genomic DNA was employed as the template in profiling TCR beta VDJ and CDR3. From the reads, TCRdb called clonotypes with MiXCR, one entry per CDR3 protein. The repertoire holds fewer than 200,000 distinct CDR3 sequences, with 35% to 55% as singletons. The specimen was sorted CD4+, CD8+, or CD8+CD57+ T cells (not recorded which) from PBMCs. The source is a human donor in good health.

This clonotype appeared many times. CDR3 region: CASSRETGRREQYF. CDR3 in DNA: TGTGCCAGTAGTCGGGAGACAGGACGGAGAGAGCAGTACTTC. This chain joins TRBV19 and TRBJ2-7, with D perhaps TRBD1 or TRBD2 (6 bases each). Germline loops: CDR1 LNHDA, CDR2 SQIVND (reference sequence). CDR3 size: 14 residues. The V gene lost 5 bases and the J gene lost 7 bases, with 18 bases spanning the gap.

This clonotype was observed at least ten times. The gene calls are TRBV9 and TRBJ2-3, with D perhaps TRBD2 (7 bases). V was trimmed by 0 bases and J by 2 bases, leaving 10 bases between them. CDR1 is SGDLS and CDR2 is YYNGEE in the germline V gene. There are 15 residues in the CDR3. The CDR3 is CASSVGGGLTDTQYF. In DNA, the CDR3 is TGTGCCAGCAGCGTAGGGGGGGGCCTCACAGATACGCAGTATTTT.

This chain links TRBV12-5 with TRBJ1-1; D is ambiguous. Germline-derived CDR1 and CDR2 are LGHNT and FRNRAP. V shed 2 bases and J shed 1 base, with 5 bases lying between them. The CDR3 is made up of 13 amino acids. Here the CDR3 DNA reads TGTGCTAGTGGTTTGCAGCAGAACACTGAAGCTTTCTTT. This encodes CASGLQQNTEAFF.

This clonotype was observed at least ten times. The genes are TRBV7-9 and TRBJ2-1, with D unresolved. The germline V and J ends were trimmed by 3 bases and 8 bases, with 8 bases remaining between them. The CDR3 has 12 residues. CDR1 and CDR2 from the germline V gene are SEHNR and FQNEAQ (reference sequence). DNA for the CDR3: TGTGCCAGCAGCTTGGGCAGTTATGAGCAGTTCTTC. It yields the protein CASSLGSYEQFF.

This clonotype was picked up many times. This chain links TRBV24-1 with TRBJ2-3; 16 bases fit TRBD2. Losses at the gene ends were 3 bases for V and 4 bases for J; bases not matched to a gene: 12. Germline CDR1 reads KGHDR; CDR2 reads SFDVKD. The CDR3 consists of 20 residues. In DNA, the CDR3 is TGTGCCACCAGTGATCCGGGACTAGCGGGAGGGCCTATGGCGGCAGATACGCAGTATTTT. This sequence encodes CATSDPGLAGGPMAADTQYF.

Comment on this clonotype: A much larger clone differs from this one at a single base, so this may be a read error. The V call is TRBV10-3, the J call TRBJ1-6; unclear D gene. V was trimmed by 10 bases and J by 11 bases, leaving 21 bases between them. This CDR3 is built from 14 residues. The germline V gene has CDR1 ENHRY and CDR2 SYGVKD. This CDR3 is CASTPDAQRPPLHF. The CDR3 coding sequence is TGTGCCAGCACCCCAGACGCCCAAAGACCACCCCTCCACTTT.

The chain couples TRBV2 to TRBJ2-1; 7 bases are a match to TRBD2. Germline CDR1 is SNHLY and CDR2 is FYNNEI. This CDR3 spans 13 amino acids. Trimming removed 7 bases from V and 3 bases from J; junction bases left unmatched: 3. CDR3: CASKAGDYNEQFF. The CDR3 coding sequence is TGTGCCAGCAAGGCGGGAGACTACAATGAGCAGTTCTTC.

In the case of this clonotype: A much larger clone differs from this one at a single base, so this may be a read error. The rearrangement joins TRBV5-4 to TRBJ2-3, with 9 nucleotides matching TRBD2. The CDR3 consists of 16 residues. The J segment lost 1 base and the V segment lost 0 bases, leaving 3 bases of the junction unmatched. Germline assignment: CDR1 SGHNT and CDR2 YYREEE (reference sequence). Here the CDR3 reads CASSLGLAERTDTQYF. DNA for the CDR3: TGTGCCAGCAGCTTGGGACTAGCGGAACGCACAGATACGCAGTATTTT.

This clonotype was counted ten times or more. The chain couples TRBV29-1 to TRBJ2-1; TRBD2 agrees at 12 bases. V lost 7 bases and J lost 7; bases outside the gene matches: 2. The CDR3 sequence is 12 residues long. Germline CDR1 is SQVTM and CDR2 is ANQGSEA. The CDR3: CSAGTSGNEQFF. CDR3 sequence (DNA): TGCAGCGCTGGGACTAGCGGGAATGAGCAGTTCTTC.

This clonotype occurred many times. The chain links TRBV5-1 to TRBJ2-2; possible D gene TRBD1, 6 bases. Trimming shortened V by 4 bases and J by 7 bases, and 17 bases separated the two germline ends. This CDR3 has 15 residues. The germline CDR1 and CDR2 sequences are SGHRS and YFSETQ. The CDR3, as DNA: TGCGCCAGCAGCCCCCGGGCAGGGGTTGGCGGGGAGCTGTTTTTT. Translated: CASSPRAGVGGELFF.

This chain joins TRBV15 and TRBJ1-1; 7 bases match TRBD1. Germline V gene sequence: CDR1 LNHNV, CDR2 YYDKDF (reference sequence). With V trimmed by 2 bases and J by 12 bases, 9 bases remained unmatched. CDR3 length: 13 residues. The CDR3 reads CATSRSTGAVTFF. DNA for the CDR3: TGTGCCACCAGCAGAAGTACAGGGGCTGTAACTTTCTTT.

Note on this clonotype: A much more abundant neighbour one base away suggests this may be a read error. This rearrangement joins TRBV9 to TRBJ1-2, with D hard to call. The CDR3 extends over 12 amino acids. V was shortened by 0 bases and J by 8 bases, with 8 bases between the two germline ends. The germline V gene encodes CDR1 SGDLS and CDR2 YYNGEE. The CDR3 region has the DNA TGTGCCAGCAGCGTAGCGCGTGGCGGCTACACCTTC. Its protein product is CASSVARGGYTF. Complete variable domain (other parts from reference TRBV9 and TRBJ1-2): DSGVTQTPKHLITATGQRVTLRCSPRSGDLSVYWYQQSLDQGLQFLIQYYNGEERAKGNILERFSAQQFPDLHSELNLSSLELGDSALYFCASSVARGGYTFGSGTRLTVV.

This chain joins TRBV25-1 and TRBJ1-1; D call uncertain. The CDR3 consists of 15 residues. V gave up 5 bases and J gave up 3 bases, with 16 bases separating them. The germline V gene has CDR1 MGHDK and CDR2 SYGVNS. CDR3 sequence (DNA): TGTGCCAGCAGTCTGCTTTCGGGGAGGGACACTGAAGCTTTCTTT. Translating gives CASSLLSGRDTEAFF.